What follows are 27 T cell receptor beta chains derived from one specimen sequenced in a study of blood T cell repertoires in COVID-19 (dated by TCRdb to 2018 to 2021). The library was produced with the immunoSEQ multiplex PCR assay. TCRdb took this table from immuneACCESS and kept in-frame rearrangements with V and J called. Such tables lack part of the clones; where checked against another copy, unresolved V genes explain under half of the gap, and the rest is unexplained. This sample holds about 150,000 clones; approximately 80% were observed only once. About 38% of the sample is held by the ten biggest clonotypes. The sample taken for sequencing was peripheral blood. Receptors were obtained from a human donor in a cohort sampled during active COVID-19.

CDR3 bases: TGTGCCAGCAGCTTCAAAGGACAGTCTATCGGGGAGCAGTTCTTC. Translating gives CASSFKGQSIGEQFF. The J gene is TRBJ2-1, the V gene TRBV13; D is perhaps TRBD1 (6 bases). V gave up 3 bases and J gave up 10 bases, with 19 bases separating them. Per the germline V gene, CDR1 is PRHDT and CDR2 is FYEKMQ (reference sequence). This CDR3 has 15 amino acids.

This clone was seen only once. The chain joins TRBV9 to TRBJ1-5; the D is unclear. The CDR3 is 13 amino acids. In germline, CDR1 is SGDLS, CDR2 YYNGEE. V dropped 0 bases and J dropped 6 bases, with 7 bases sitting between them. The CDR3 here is CASSVGPGQPQHF. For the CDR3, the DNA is TGTGCCAGCAGCGTAGGTCCGGGTCAGCCCCAGCATTTT.

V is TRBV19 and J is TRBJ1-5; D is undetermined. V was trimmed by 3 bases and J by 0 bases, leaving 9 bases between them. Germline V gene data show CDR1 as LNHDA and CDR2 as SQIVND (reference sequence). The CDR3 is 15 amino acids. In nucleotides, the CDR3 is TGTGCCAGTAGTATGAGAGGCGATAGCAATCAGCCCCAGCATTTT. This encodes CASSMRGDSNQPQHF.

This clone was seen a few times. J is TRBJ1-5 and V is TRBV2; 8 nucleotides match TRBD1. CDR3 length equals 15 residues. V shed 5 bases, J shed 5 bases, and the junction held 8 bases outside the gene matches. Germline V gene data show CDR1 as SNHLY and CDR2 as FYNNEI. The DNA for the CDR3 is TGTGCCAGCAGTCAGGACAGGGAGGCCCATCAGCCCCAGCATTTT. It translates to CASSQDREAHQPQHF.

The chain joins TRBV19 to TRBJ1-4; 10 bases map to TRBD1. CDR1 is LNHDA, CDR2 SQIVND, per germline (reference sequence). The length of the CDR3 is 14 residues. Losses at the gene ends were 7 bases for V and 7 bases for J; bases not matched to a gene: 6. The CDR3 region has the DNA TGTGCCAGTATGAAGACAGGGGGCGTTGAAAAACTGTTTTTT. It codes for CASMKTGGVEKLFF.

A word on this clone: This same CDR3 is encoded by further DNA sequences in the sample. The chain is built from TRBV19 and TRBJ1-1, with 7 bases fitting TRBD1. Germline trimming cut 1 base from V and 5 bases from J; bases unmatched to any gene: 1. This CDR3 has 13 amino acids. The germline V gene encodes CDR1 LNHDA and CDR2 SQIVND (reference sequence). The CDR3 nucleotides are TGTGCCAGTAGTATAGGACAGGGAACTGAAGCTTTCTTT. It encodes CASSIGQGTEAFF.

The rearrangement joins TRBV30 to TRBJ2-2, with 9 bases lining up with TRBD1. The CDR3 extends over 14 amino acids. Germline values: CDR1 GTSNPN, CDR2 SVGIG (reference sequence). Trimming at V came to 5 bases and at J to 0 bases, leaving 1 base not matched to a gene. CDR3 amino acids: CAWRQGANTGELFF. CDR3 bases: TGTGCCTGGCGACAGGGGGCGAACACCGGGGAGCTGTTTTTT. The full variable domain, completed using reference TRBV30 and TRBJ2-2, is SQTIHQWPATLVQPVGSPLSLECTVEGTSNPNLYWYRQAAGRGLQLLFYSVGIGQISSEVPQNLSASRPQDRQFILSSKKLLLSDSGFYLCAWRQGANTGELFFGEGSRLTVL.

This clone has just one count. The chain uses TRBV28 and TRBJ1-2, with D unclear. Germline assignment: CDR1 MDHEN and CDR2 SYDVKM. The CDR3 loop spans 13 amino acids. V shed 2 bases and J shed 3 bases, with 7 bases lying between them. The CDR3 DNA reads TGTGCCAGCAGTTTAGCAGGCTACTATGGCTACACCTTC. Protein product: CASSLAGYYGYTF.

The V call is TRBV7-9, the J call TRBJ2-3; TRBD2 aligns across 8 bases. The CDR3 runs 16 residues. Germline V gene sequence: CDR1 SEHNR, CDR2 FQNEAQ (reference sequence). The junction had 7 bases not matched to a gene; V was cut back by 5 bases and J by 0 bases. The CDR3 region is CASSQGRGASTDTQYF. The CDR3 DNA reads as TGTGCCAGCAGCCAGGGGCGGGGGGCTAGCACAGATACGCAGTATTTT.

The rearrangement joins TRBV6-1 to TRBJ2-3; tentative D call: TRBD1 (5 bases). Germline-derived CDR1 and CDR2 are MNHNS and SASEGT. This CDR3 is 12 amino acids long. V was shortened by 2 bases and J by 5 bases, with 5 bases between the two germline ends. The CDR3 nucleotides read TGTGCCAGCAGTGAACAGGGAGATACGCAGTATTTT. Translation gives CASSEQGDTQYF.

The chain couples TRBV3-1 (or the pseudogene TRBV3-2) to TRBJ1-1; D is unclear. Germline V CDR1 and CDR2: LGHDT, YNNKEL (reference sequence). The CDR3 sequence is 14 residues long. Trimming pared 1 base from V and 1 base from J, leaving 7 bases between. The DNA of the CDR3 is TGTGCCAGCAGCCAAGGGGCGGGGAACACTGAAGCTTTCTTT. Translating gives CASSQGAGNTEAFF.

The CDR3 loop is CASGPGHGEQFF. The CDR3 nucleotides read TGTGCTAGTGGTCCAGGACACGGTGAGCAGTTCTTC. The gene calls are TRBV12-5 and TRBJ2-1, with a tentative D call TRBD1 (5 bases). This CDR3 region has 12 residues. Germline V gene lookup returns CDR1 LGHNT and CDR2 FRNRAP. V was clipped by 5 bases and J by 9 bases, with 11 bases between them. Full variable domain (outside the CDR3, taken from reference TRBV12-5 and TRBJ2-1): DARVTQTPRHKVTEMGQEVTMRCQPILGHNTVFWYRQTMMQGLELLAYFRNRAPLDDSGMPKDRFSAEMPDATLATLKIQPSEPRDSAVYFCASGPGHGEQFFGPGTRLTVL.

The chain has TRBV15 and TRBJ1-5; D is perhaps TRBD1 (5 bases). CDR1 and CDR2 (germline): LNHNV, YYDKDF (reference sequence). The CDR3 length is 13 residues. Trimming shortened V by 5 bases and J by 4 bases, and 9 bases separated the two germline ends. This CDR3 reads CATSGRQNQPQHF. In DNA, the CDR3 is TGTGCCACCAGCGGCCGACAGAATCAGCCCCAGCATTTT.

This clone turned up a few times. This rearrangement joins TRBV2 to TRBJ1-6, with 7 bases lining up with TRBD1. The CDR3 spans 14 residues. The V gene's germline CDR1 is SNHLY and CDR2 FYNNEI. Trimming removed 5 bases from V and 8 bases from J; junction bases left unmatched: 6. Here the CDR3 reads CASSTDRADSPLHF. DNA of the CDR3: TGTGCCAGCAGTACCGACAGGGCGGATTCACCCCTCCACTTT.

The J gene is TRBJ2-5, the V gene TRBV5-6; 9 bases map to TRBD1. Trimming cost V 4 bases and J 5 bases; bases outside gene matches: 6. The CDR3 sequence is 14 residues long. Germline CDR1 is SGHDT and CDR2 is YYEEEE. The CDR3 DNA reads TGTGCCAGCAGCCCCGGGACAGGGATGGAGACCCAGTACTTC. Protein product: CASSPGTGMETQYF.

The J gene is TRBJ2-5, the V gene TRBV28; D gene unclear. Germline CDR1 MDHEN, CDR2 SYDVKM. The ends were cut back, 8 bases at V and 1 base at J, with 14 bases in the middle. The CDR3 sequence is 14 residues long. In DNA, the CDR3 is TGTGCCAGCTACAGTTTCGGATTCCAAGAGACCCAGTACTTC. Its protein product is CASYSFGFQETQYF.

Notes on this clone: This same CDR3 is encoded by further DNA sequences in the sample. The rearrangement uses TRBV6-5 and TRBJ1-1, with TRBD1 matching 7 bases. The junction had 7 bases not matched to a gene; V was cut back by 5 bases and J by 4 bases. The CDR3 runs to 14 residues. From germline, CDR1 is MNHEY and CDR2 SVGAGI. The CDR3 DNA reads TGTGCCAGCAGTCGACAGGGAGCTGGCACTGAAGCTTTCTTT. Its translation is CASSRQGAGTEAFF.

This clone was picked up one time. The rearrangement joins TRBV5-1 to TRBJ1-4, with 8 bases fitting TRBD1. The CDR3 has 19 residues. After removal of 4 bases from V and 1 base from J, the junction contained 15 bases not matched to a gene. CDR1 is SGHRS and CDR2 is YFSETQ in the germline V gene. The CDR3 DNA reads TGCGCCAGCAGCCTCCCATGGGGTGGGACAGGTCGAACTAATGAAAAACTGTTTTTT. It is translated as CASSLPWGGTGRTNEKLFF.

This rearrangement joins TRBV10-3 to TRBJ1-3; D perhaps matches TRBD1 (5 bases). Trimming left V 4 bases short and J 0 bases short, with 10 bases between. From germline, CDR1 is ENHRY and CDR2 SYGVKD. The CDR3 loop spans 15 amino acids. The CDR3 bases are TGTGCCATCAGTGGACAGATCCTCTCTGGAAACACCATATATTTT. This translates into CAISGQILSGNTIYF.

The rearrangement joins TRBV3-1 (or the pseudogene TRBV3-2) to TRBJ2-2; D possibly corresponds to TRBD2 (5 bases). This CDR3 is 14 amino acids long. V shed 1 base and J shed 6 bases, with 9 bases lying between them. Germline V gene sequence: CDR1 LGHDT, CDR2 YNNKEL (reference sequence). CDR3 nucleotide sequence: TGTGCCAGCAGCCAAGTGAGGGCGGCCGGGGAGCTGTTTTTT. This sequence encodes CASSQVRAAGELFF.

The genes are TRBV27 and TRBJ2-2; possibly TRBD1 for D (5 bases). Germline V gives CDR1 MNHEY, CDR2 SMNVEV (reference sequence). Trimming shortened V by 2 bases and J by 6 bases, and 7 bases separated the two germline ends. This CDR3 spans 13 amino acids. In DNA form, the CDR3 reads TGTGCCAGCAGTTTAACAGGTCCCGGGGAGCTGTTTTTT. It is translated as CASSLTGPGELFF.

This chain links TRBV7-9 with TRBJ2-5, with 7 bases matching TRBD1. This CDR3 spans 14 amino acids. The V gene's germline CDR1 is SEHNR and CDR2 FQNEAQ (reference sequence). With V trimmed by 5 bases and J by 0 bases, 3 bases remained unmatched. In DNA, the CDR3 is TGTGCCAGCAGCAGGGGGACAGACCAAGAGACCCAGTACTTC. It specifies CASSRGTDQETQYF.

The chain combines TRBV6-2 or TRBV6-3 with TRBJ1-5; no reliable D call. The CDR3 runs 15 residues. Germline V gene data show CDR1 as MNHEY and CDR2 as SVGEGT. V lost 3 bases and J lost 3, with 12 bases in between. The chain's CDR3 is CASSYRRTYNQPQHF. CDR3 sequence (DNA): TGTGCCAGCAGTTATCGCCGGACTTACAATCAGCCCCAGCATTTT.

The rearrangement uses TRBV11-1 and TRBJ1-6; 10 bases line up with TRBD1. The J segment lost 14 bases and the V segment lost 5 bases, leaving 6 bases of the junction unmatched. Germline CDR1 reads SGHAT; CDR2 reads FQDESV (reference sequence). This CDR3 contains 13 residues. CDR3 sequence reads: CASSGQGVPTLHF. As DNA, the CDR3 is TGTGCCAGCAGCGGACAGGGGGTCCCCACCCTCCACTTT.

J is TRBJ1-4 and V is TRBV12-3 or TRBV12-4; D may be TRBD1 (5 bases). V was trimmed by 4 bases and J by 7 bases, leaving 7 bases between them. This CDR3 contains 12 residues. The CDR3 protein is CASSWGVEKLFF. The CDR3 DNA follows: TGTGCCAGCAGTTGGGGGGTTGAAAAACTGTTTTTT.

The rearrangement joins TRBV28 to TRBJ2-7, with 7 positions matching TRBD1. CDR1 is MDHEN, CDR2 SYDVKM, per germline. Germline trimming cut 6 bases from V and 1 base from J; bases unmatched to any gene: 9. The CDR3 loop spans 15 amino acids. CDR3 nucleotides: TGTGCCAGCAGCCTATGGGGACAGAGATCCTACGAGCAGTACTTC. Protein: CASSLWGQRSYEQYF. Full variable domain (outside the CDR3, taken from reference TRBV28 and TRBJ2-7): DVKVTQSSRYLVKRTGEKVFLECVQDMDHENMFWYRQDPGLGLRLIYFSYDVKMKEKGDIPEGYSVSREKKERFSLILESASTNQTSMYLCASSLWGQRSYEQYFGPGTRLTVT.

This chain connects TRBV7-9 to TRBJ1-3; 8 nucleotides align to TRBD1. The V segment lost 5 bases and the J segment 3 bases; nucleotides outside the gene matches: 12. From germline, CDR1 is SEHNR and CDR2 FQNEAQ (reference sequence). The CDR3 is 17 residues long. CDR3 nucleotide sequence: TGTGCCAGCAGCCCAGGGCGGTCAGGGGGCATTGGAAACACCATATATTTT. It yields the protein CASSPGRSGGIGNTIYF.